This TCR beta chain was identified in a study of T cell responses to AZD1222 COVID-19 vaccine. Points on this clone: Its target is unknown.

Study-wide results and limits: Repertoires were sampled only after the peak T cell response. Donors in the cohort were predominantly white British and more often female, and clonal diversity was possibly underestimated. Vaccine-related CD4 TCRs covered spike, predominating at 160-218 and 743-854. Compared with day 0, the breadth and depth of the Spike-specific TCR repertoire rose significantly after two doses of AZD1222.

CDR1 is MNHEY and CDR2 is SVGAGI in the germline V gene. CDR3 length: 15 amino acids. V lost 4 bases, J lost 4 bases, and 5 bases stayed unmatched. Only in-frame clones appear in the TCRdb table, and some are missing; sequencing was by immunoSEQ multiplex PCR. The sample includes 140,000 to 150,000 clones, about 90% seen only once; the top ten take around 6.9%. The rearrangement links TRBV6-5 to TRBJ2-2; 8 bases are a match to TRBD1. The clonotype originates from an adult who received the MenACWY meningococcal vaccine as a control. Source: peripheral blood, taken 28 days after the second dose of the MenACWY control vaccine. The CDR3 protein is CASSLLTGGTGELFF. CDR3 bases: TGTGCCAGCAGTTTGCTCACAGGGGGCACCGGGGAGCTGTTTTTT.